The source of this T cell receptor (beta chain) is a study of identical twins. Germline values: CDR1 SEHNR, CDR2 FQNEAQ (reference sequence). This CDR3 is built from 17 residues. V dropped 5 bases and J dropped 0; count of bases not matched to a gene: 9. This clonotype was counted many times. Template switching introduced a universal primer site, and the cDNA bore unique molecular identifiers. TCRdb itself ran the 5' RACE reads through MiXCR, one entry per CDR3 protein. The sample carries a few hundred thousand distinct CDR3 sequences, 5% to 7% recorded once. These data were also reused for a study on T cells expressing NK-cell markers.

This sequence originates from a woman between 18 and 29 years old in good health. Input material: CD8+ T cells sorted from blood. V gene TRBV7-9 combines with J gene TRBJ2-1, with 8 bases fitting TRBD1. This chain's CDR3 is CASSPRDRRSSYNEQFF. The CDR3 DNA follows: TGTGCCAGCAGCCCCCGGGACAGGCGAAGCTCCTACAATGAGCAGTTCTTC. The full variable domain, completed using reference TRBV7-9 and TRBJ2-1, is DTGVSQNPRHKITKRGQNVTFRCDPISEHNRLYWYRQTLGQGPEFLTYFQNEAQLEKSRLLSDRFSAERPKGSFSTLEIQRTEQGDSAMYLCASSPRDRRSSYNEQFFGPGTRLTVL.